Below, 25 T cell receptor beta chains from the same sample are listed, as sequenced in a study of post-analysis software for immune sequencing data (dated by TCRdb to 2014 to 2015). General study outcomes and caveats: Significantly higher frequencies in patients than in controls were found for roughly 5 TRBV segments, including TRBV5-6, TRBV5-1 and TRBV20-1.

Library preparation employed PCR. Sequencing took place on an Illumina HiSeq 2500. Unique molecular identifiers were incorporated into TCR beta cDNA libraries to reduce PCR and sequencing biases. The raw public reads went through TCRdb reprocessing: fastp at Q25, MiXCR clone calling, in-frame beta chains kept. Rows with one shared CDR3 protein collapse into an entry with the most common genes and DNA. The sample profile shows 650,000 to 850,000 distinct CDR3 sequences; around 45% of them were found once. Roughly 5.2% of the sample comes from the top ten. Their antigens are not known. The source material was blood. These receptors were obtained from a girl aged 5-17 years with multiple sclerosis.

The chain joins TRBV7-9 to TRBJ2-1; 14 bases map to TRBD2. This CDR3 spans 18 amino acids. The V gene's germline CDR1 is SEHNR and CDR2 FQNEAQ (reference sequence). J was trimmed by 4 bases and V by 7 bases; bases with no gene match: 12. The CDR3 DNA sequence: TGTGCCAGCACCCCCGGGACTAGCGGGAGATCGGGATACAATGAGCAGTTCTTC. Amino acids: CASTPGTSGRSGYNEQFF. Full variable domain (rest looked up from reference TRBV7-9 and TRBJ2-1): DTGVSQNPRHKITKRGQNVTFRCDPISEHNRLYWYRQTLGQGPEFLTYFQNEAQLEKSRLLSDRFSAERPKGSFSTLEIQRTEQGDSAMYLCASTPGTSGRSGYNEQFFGPGTRLTVL.

The chain carries TRBV4-1 and TRBJ2-3, with D perhaps TRBD1 or TRBD2 (5 bases each). This CDR3 comprises 16 residues. CDR1 is MGHRA and CDR2 is YSYEKL in the germline V gene. Between the trimmed V and J ends, which lost 0 bases and 2 bases, there was a span of 12 bases. The CDR3 bases are TGCGCCAGCAGCCAAGAGGAAGGGGACCTCACAGATACGCAGTATTTT. It yields the protein CASSQEEGDLTDTQYF.

This clonotype has just one count. The chain is built from TRBV27 and TRBJ2-4; D call uncertain. Germline-derived CDR1 and CDR2 are MNHEY and SMNVEV (reference sequence). V was pared by 5 bases and J by 7 bases, with 18 bases between. CDR3 size: 15 residues. The CDR3 DNA reads as TGTGCCAGCAGTCTTGACTTGAGTCCTGATAACATTCAGTACTTC. Its translation is CASSLDLSPDNIQYF.

This clonotype was counted between two and nine times. V is TRBV5-1 and J is TRBJ2-5; the D call may be TRBD1 or TRBD2 (6 bases each). The V gene lost 1 base and the J gene lost 5 bases, with 18 bases spanning the gap. CDR1 is SGHRS and CDR2 is YFSETQ in the germline V gene. CDR3 length: 16 amino acids. Here the CDR3 reads CASSLMGTGRRETQYF. The CDR3 DNA sequence: TGCGCCAGCAGCTTGATGGGAACAGGGAGGCGTGAGACCCAGTACTTC.

This clonotype is a singleton in its sample. The genes are TRBV4-1 and TRBJ1-1; the D is unclear. This CDR3 is built from 14 residues. With 0 bases removed from V and 6 bases from J, the gap between germline ends came to 11 bases. Germline V CDR1 and CDR2: MGHRA, YSYEKL. Here the CDR3 reads CASSQEAGRAEAFF. The CDR3 DNA sequence: TGCGCCAGCAGCCAAGAGGCGGGTAGAGCTGAAGCTTTCTTT.

The chain combines TRBV29-1 with TRBJ2-5; D is possibly TRBD1 or TRBD2 (5 bases each). V was clipped by 4 bases and J by 3 bases, with 15 bases between them. The CDR3 is 14 residues long. Germline V gene data show CDR1 as SQVTM and CDR2 as ANQGSEA. DNA for the CDR3: TGCAGCGTTGGGGGACGGGCTTTCGAAGAGACCCAGTACTTC. It yields the protein CSVGGRAFEETQYF.

This clonotype has only a few counts. The chain is built from TRBV20-1 and TRBJ2-7, with 9 bases that match TRBD1. Trimming took 1 base from V and 1 from J; bases not matched to a gene: 5. This CDR3 region has 15 residues. CDR1 is DFQATT, CDR2 SNEGSKA, per germline (reference sequence). The CDR3 nucleotides read TGCAGTGCTAGAGCAGGGACAGGGATGTCCTACGAGCAGTACTTC. This translates into CSARAGTGMSYEQYF.

The V call is TRBV10-3, the J call TRBJ2-7, with D perhaps TRBD2 (8 bases). The germline CDR1 and CDR2 sequences are ENHRY and SYGVKD. The CDR3 has 17 amino acids. V lost 6 bases and J 0 bases, leaving 21 bases between the germline ends. In DNA form, the CDR3 reads TGTGCCATCAGGGAGGGGGCGGGAGGCTGGAGCTCCTACGAGCAGTACTTC. As protein: CAIREGAGGWSSYEQYF.

The genes are TRBV28 and TRBJ2-3, with 7 bases aligning to TRBD2. CDR3 length equals 14 residues. The germline CDR1 and CDR2 sequences are MDHEN and SYDVKM. Trimming cost V 3 bases and J 3 bases; bases outside gene matches: 3. Here the CDR3 DNA reads TGTGCCAGCAGTTTTGGGGGGGAAACAGATACGCAGTATTTT. Amino acids: CASSFGGETDTQYF.

In DNA form, the CDR3 reads TGTGCCAGCAGTGGCGGGACTACTGTATACGAGCAGTACTTC. Protein: CASSGGTTVYEQYF. The chain combines TRBV27 with TRBJ2-5; 7 bases line up with TRBD2. The J call is in doubt because the DNA end fits TRBJ2-7 better. Germline values: CDR1 MNHEY, CDR2 SMNVEV (reference sequence). This CDR3 comprises 14 residues.

This clonotype came up a few times. This chain connects TRBV6-2 or TRBV6-3 to TRBJ2-7; D is tentatively TRBD1 or TRBD2 (5 bases each). The germline CDR1 and CDR2 sequences are MNHEY and SVGEGT. V shed 3 bases and J shed 0 bases, with 18 bases lying between them. This CDR3 contains 17 residues. The CDR3 spells CASSYSPAGTASYEQYF. CDR3 nucleotide sequence: TGTGCCAGCAGTTATTCCCCAGCCGGGACCGCCTCCTACGAGCAGTACTTC.

This rearrangement joins TRBV3-1 to TRBJ2-7; D perhaps matches TRBD1 (6 bases). The CDR3 has 16 amino acids. V lost 0 bases and J 2 bases, leaving 14 bases between the germline ends. Per the germline V gene, CDR1 is LGHDT and CDR2 is YNNKEL (reference sequence). As DNA, the CDR3 is TGTGCCAGCAGCCAAGATTGGAAGGACAGAACCTACGAGCAGTACTTC. This codes for CASSQDWKDRTYEQYF.

The chain couples TRBV29-1 to TRBJ2-7, with D possibly TRBD2 on 5 matching bases. Germline CDR1 is SQVTM and CDR2 is ANQGSEA. The CDR3 is made up of 13 amino acids. Trimming shortened V by 3 bases and J by 5 bases, and 14 bases separated the two germline ends. CDR3 bases: TGCAGCGTTGATCGTTTAGGGAGCAACGAGCAGTACTTC. This gives the protein CSVDRLGSNEQYF.

There are a few counts of this clonotype. An end of the junction does not agree with germline; a read error may underlie this. The chain has TRBV20-1 and TRBJ2-7; 9 bases map to TRBD2. The germline V gene encodes CDR1 DFQATT and CDR2 SNEGSKA (reference sequence). The CDR3 is 15 amino acids. This CDR3 is CSARVPSGTTYGQYF. The CDR3 region has the DNA TGCAGTGCTAGAGTACCTAGCGGGACAACCTACGGGCAGTACTTC.

This clonotype was picked up a small number of times. The genes are TRBV19 and TRBJ1-4; D is unclear. CDR1 and CDR2 from the germline V gene are LNHDA and SQIVND (reference sequence). V was clipped by 1 base and J by 0 bases, with 18 bases between them. CDR3 size: 19 residues. CDR3 in amino acids: CASSIGSGGPRATNEKLFF. The CDR3 nucleotides are TGTGCCAGTAGTATAGGATCGGGAGGGCCTCGAGCAACTAATGAAAAACTGTTTTTT.

This rearrangement joins TRBV6-5 to TRBJ1-2; the D is unclear. The CDR3 runs 14 residues. Germline values: CDR1 MNHEY, CDR2 SVGAGI. Trimming pared 0 bases from V and 8 bases from J, leaving 13 bases between. The CDR3 coding sequence is TGTGCCAGCAGTTACTCTACGGGTCTAAGGGGCTACACCTTC. Translation gives CASSYSTGLRGYTF.

The J gene is TRBJ2-4, the V gene TRBV20-1, with 9 bases aligning to TRBD2. This CDR3 has 15 residues. Per germline, CDR1 DFQATT and CDR2 SNEGSKA (reference sequence). The V gene end was trimmed by 1 base and the J gene end by 13 bases; junction bases not matched to a gene: 14. CDR3 sequence reads: CSARGLADPSVEQYF. Written as DNA, the CDR3 is TGCAGTGCTAGAGGACTAGCGGACCCTAGTGTGGAGCAGTACTTC.

The chain is built from TRBV19 and TRBJ2-1; possibly TRBD1 or TRBD2 for D (7 bases each). Trimming removed 3 bases from V and 5 bases from J, with 17 bases in between. CDR1 and CDR2 (germline): LNHDA, SQIVND (reference sequence). The CDR3 spans 16 residues. CDR3 loop: CASSIHSGGGDNEQFF. DNA of the CDR3: TGTGCCAGTAGTATCCACTCAGGGGGGGGGGACAATGAGCAGTTCTTC. Full variable domain (missing parts from reference TRBV19 and TRBJ2-1): DGGITQSPKYLFRKEGQNVTLSCEQNLNHDAMYWYRQDPGQGLRLIYYSQIVNDFQKGDIAEGYSVSREKKESFPLTVTSAQKNPTAFYLCASSIHSGGGDNEQFFGPGTRLTVL.

This rearrangement joins TRBV27 to TRBJ2-3; possible D gene TRBD2, 6 bases. This CDR3 contains 15 residues. V shed 3 bases and J shed 5 bases, with 15 bases lying between them. Per the germline V gene, CDR1 is MNHEY and CDR2 is SMNVEV (reference sequence). The DNA of the CDR3 is TGTGCCAGCAGTTTTAGGACGGGAGTGGTAGATACGCAGTATTTT. It encodes CASSFRTGVVDTQYF.

The genes are TRBV29-1 and TRBJ1-1, with unresolved D. CDR3 length equals 13 residues. Germline lookup yields CDR1 SQVTM and CDR2 ANQGSEA. Trimming took off 4 bases at V and 3 bases at J, with 12 bases between the two ends. The CDR3: CSVGEGQHTEAFF. The CDR3 DNA sequence: TGCAGCGTTGGGGAGGGCCAGCACACTGAAGCTTTCTTT.

The rearrangement joins TRBV7-6 to TRBJ2-1; the D gene is possibly TRBD2 (5 bases). Trimming left V 1 base short and J 4 bases short, with 17 bases between. CDR1 and CDR2 from the germline V gene are SGHVS and FNYEAQ. This CDR3 has 17 residues. This CDR3 is CASSLDAESSFYNEQFF. CDR3 nucleotide sequence: TGTGCCAGCAGCTTAGACGCCGAGTCTAGCTTTTACAATGAGCAGTTCTTC.

This clonotype was counted a few times. This rearrangement joins TRBV7-8 to TRBJ1-2; TRBD1 agrees at 8 bases. The CDR3 consists of 14 residues. CDR1 is SGHVS and CDR2 is FQNEAQ in the germline V gene. V trimming: 0 bases; J trimming: 5 bases; junction bases outside the gene matches: 2. CDR3 bases: TGTGCCAGCAGCTTAGCGCAGGGGGCTTATGGCTACACCTTC. The encoded protein is CASSLAQGAYGYTF.

There are many counts of this clonotype. J is TRBJ2-7 and V is TRBV5-1; a weak D match, TRBD1 (5 bases). Trimming left V 4 bases short and J 9 bases short, with 20 bases between. Germline V gene sequence: CDR1 SGHRS, CDR2 YFSETQ. The CDR3 contains 14 residues. The CDR3, as DNA: TGCGCCAGCAGCCCGAACACTCAGGGATTGCGGCAGTACTTC. This translates into CASSPNTQGLRQYF.

This chain joins TRBV12-3 or TRBV12-4 and TRBJ2-1; tentative D call: TRBD2 (5 bases). V was clipped by 6 bases and J by 14 bases, with 14 bases between them. The CDR3 loop spans 11 amino acids. The CDR3 protein is CASSLSGSEFF. Here the CDR3 DNA reads TGTGCCAGCAGCCTGTCTGGGAGTGAGTTCTTC.

This clonotype was picked up a small number of times. The chain links TRBV6-6 to TRBJ2-5, with a weak D call TRBD2 (6 bases). This CDR3 contains 15 residues. The germline V and J ends were trimmed by 7 bases and 5 bases, with 20 bases remaining between them. The germline gives CDR1 MNHNY, CDR2 SVGAGI (reference sequence). CDR3 in amino acids: CASNARAGDGETQYF. The CDR3, as DNA: TGTGCCAGCAACGCTCGAGCGGGCGATGGGGAGACCCAGTACTTC.